The clone carrying this T cell receptor (beta chain) was recorded a few times. Its cognate antigen is unknown. Molecular-barcoded quantitative 5'-RACE produced these TCR beta libraries. Each CDR3 protein gets one entry after TCRdb re-called the 5' RACE reads with MiXCR. The sample holds over 450,000 distinct CDR3 sequences, roughly an eighth seen once. These data are taken from a study of CD8 T cells in ankylosing spondylitis. Notes on the study in general: Among TCR beta sequences, a motif of about 8 highly homologous variants appeared characteristic of ankylosing spondylitis blood. Peripheral blood held disease-linked clones only at relatively low frequency, and these were CD8+. Disease-linked clones were reportedly significantly enriched in matched ankylosing spondylitis synovial fluid.

The CDR3 loop spans 15 amino acids. Germline V gives CDR1 DFQATT, CDR2 SNEGSKA (reference sequence). V dropped 4 bases and J dropped 7 bases, with 20 bases sitting between them. The source material was blood, either unsorted or a sorted T cell fraction (not recorded which). This TCR was recovered from a male donor with ankylosing spondylitis. The chain has TRBV20-1 and TRBJ2-1, with D possibly being TRBD2 (6 bases). The CDR3 loop reads CSAMWAGGGGNEQFF. The DNA of the CDR3 is TGCAGTGCTATGTGGGCAGGAGGTGGGGGGAATGAGCAGTTCTTC.